One and the same sample provided the 27 T cell receptor beta chains below, sequenced in a study of blood T cells in healthy people across ages. Then a second PCR, running roughly 7 to 11 cycles, was carried out with a sample-barcoded 5' primer and a J-beta primer mix. TCRdb passed the 5' RACE reads through MiXCR, listing each CDR3 protein once. The sample gives about 2 million distinct CDR3 sequences, just under 50% of which show up once; approximately 2.1% is in the top ten. Material: blood. Receptors were obtained from a woman between 40 and 50 years old in good health.

This sequence joins TRBV3-1 and TRBJ1-6; no definite D call. CDR3 length: 13 amino acids. Germline V gene data show CDR1 as LGHDT and CDR2 as YNNKEL (reference sequence). The V end lost 5 bases, the J end lost 4 bases, and 6 bases lay between the germline ends. The CDR3 DNA sequence: TGTGCCAGCAGCGCCCAATATAATTCACCCCTCCACTTT. Translated, it gives CASSAQYNSPLHF.

The chain links TRBV28 to TRBJ2-7, with 7 positions matching TRBD1. The CDR3 runs 13 residues. Looked up from germline, CDR1 is MDHEN and CDR2 is SYDVKM. V gave up 6 bases and J gave up 7 bases; unmatched junction bases: 9. The CDR3 sequence: CASRPDRAQEQYF. The CDR3 DNA reads as TGTGCCAGCAGACCCGACAGGGCTCAGGAGCAGTACTTC. The entire variable domain, with the rest obtained from reference TRBV28 and TRBJ2-7, is as follows: DVKVTQSSRYLVKRTGEKVFLECVQDMDHENMFWYRQDPGLGLRLIYFSYDVKMKEKGDIPEGYSVSREKKERFSLILESASTNQTSMYLCASRPDRAQEQYFGPGTRLTVT.

The J gene is TRBJ2-1, the V gene TRBV9; possibly TRBD1 or TRBD2 for D (5 bases each). Germline CDR1 SGDLS, CDR2 YYNGEE. V was cut by 4 bases and J by 2 bases, with 19 bases left in between. The CDR3 totals 17 residues. CDR3 in amino acids: CASSPDRGGRPYNEQFF. The CDR3 coding sequence is TGTGCCAGCAGCCCAGACCGGGGCGGGCGACCCTACAATGAGCAGTTCTTC.

CDR3 loop: CASSLPTGTGSLKQYF. In DNA, the CDR3 is TGCGCCAGCAGCTTGCCGACCGGGACAGGGTCCCTCAAGCAGTACTTC. The chain employs TRBV5-1 and TRBJ2-5, with 9 nucleotides matching TRBD1. Looked up from germline, CDR1 is SGHRS and CDR2 is YFSETQ. The CDR3 has 16 residues. The trim removed 1 base at V and 11 bases at J, leaving 15 bases unmatched.

This clonotype was seen only once. This rearrangement joins TRBV19 to TRBJ1-6; a possible D gene is TRBD1 (5 bases). Trimming shortened V by 11 bases and J by 10 bases, and 21 bases separated the two germline ends. Germline V CDR1 and CDR2: LNHDA, SQIVND (reference sequence). The length of the CDR3 is 14 residues. The DNA of the CDR3 is TGTGCCCCTCAACGCAGGGCCCAACCCTCACCCCTCCACTTT. It codes for CAPQRRAQPSPLHF.

This chain joins TRBV12-3 or TRBV12-4 and TRBJ1-1, with TRBD1 identical over 7 bases. V dropped 4 bases and J dropped 1; count of bases not matched to a gene: 3. The CDR3 has 14 amino acids. Here the CDR3 reads CASSWGQKNTEAFF. The DNA for the CDR3 is TGTGCCAGCAGTTGGGGACAGAAGAACACTGAAGCTTTCTTT.

J is TRBJ1-3 and V is TRBV7-2, with D maybe TRBD1 (5 bases). The CDR3 is made up of 17 amino acids. Trimming took 3 bases from V and 1 from J, leaving 16 bases between them. CDR1 is SGHTA and CDR2 is FQGNSA in the germline V gene. The DNA of the CDR3 is TGTGCCAGCAGCTTTGGATATGCATCAGGGTCTGGAAACACCATATATTTT. It is translated as CASSFGYASGSGNTIYF.

The table lists this clonotype with a count of one. The conserved final phenylalanine or tryptophan is absent from the CDR3, which likely points to a read error. The chain combines TRBV7-2 with TRBJ2-4; D possibly corresponds to TRBD1 (5 bases). The J call could be wrong; TRBJ2-5 is a better fit for the DNA end. Germline V gene data show CDR1 as SGHTA and CDR2 as FQGNSA. This CDR3 is 13 amino acids long. CDR3 coding DNA: TGTGCCAGCAGCTTACGGACAAAAGAGACCCAGTACCTC. Encoded protein: CASSLRTKETQYL.

The rearrangement uses TRBV25-1 and TRBJ1-2; 12 positions match TRBD1. V was pared by 2 bases and J by 4 bases, with 8 bases of the junction left unmatched. The CDR3 is made up of 17 amino acids. Germline values: CDR1 MGHDK, CDR2 SYGVNS. CDR3: CASSEGGTGGSLYGYTF. The CDR3 nucleotides read TGTGCCAGCAGTGAAGGGGGGACAGGGGGCTCCCTCTATGGCTACACCTTC.

This clonotype was recorded a few times. The gene calls are TRBV27 and TRBJ2-4, with D perhaps TRBD2 (7 bases). Germline CDR1 is MNHEY and CDR2 is SMNVEV (reference sequence). V lost 5 bases and J lost 13, with 21 bases in between. The CDR3 has 14 amino acids. Written as DNA, the CDR3 is TGTGCCAGCAGTCCCCTGGGGGGGGCCGGAGAGCAGTACTTC. Protein sequence: CASSPLGGAGEQYF.

This clonotype was counted a few times. CDR3 nucleotide sequence: TGTGCCAGCAGTGAGGACGTCCCTAGCTCCTATAATTCACCCCTCCACTTT. This gives the protein CASSEDVPSSYNSPLHF. The chain is built from TRBV27 and TRBJ1-6; D call uncertain. The CDR3 totals 17 residues. Between the trimmed V and J ends, which lost 5 bases and 0 bases, there was a span of 14 bases. Germline V gives CDR1 MNHEY, CDR2 SMNVEV (reference sequence).

In its sample, this clonotype was seen a few times. The chain links TRBV28 to TRBJ2-7; TRBD2 matches 9 bases. The CDR3 spans 18 residues. Germline V gene data show CDR1 as MDHEN and CDR2 as SYDVKM. V lost 3 bases, J lost 3 bases, and 15 bases stayed unmatched. This chain's CDR3 is CASSFPPSSGTTGYEQYF. CDR3 DNA: TGTGCCAGCAGTTTTCCCCCCTCTAGCGGGACAACCGGCTACGAGCAGTACTTC.

The V gene is TRBV28, the J gene TRBJ1-1; no firm D call. Germline V gene lookup returns CDR1 MDHEN and CDR2 SYDVKM. The V end was cut by 1 base, the J end by 0 bases, with 3 bases between. The CDR3 consists of 13 residues. This CDR3 is CASSLLMNTEAFF. The CDR3 DNA is TGTGCCAGCAGTTTATTAATGAACACTGAAGCTTTCTTT.

The chain joins TRBV7-2 to TRBJ2-1; the D gene is possibly TRBD1 (6 bases). V was pared by 5 bases and J by 9 bases, with 17 bases between. CDR1 SGHTA and CDR2 FQGNSA come from the germline V gene. CDR3 length: 14 amino acids. CDR3 sequence (DNA): TGTGCCAGCAGCGAGGATAGGGGGAGTGGTGAGCAGTTCTTC. Translation: CASSEDRGSGEQFF.

This clonotype has only a few counts. The chain combines TRBV28 with TRBJ2-7, with TRBD1 matching 8 bases. Germline V gene sequence: CDR1 MDHEN, CDR2 SYDVKM. J gave up 3 bases and V 4 bases, and 8 bases lay outside the gene matches. This CDR3 is 15 amino acids long. DNA of the CDR3: TGTGCCAGCAGTTCCACTGACAGGGGAGACTACGAGCAGTACTTC. Protein: CASSSTDRGDYEQYF.

Note on this clonotype: Relative to the germline gene, one junction end is altered; a read error may explain this. The V call is TRBV4-3, the J call TRBJ2-7; perhaps TRBD1 as D (5 bases). The CDR3 length is 15 residues. Per the germline V gene, CDR1 is LGHNA and CDR2 is YSLEER. The CDR3 is CASSQADSPSCEQYF. In DNA, the CDR3 is TGCGCCAGCAGCCAGGCCGACAGCCCGTCCTGCGAGCAGTACTTC.

This clonotype was seen ten or more times. This chain joins TRBV6-5 and TRBJ2-7; D is undetermined. There are 13 residues in the CDR3. The germline V gene encodes CDR1 MNHEY and CDR2 SVGAGI. Trimming cost V 4 bases and J 1 base, with 8 bases left between them. This chain's CDR3 is CASSWGISYEQYF. The CDR3 DNA is TGTGCCAGCAGTTGGGGTATTTCCTACGAGCAGTACTTC.

The chain joins TRBV16 to TRBJ1-5, with D unclear. Between the trimmed V and J ends, which lost 4 bases and 8 bases, there was a span of 18 bases. The CDR3 loop spans 15 amino acids. Germline CDR1 and CDR2: KGHSY and FQNENV. The CDR3 loop reads CASSPAGLGNEPQHF. The CDR3 DNA reads TGTGCCAGCAGCCCGGCGGGCCTCGGTAATGAGCCCCAGCATTTT.

V gene TRBV20-1 combines with J gene TRBJ2-1; 11 bases match TRBD2. V was clipped by 5 bases and J by 2 bases; unmatched bases: 5. Germline loops: CDR1 DFQATT, CDR2 SNEGSKA (reference sequence). This CDR3 spans 15 amino acids. In DNA form, the CDR3 reads TGCAGTGCTGATCAGACTAGCGGGGCCTACAATGAGCAGTTCTTC. It translates to CSADQTSGAYNEQFF.

The chain carries TRBV6-5 and TRBJ2-5; the match to TRBD2 covers 12 bases. Trimming took 2 bases from V and 5 from J; bases not matched to a gene: 6. The germline V gene encodes CDR1 MNHEY and CDR2 SVGAGI. The CDR3 consists of 16 residues. As DNA, the CDR3 is TGTGCCAGCAGTTACCCTAGCGGGGGGGCCCCTGAGACCCAGTACTTC. This sequence encodes CASSYPSGGAPETQYF.

Only a few counts were recorded for this clonotype. The chain couples TRBV4-3 to TRBJ2-3; 10 bases agree with TRBD2. V was clipped by 0 bases and J by 2 bases; unmatched bases: 8. CDR3 size: 18 residues. Germline loops: CDR1 LGHNA, CDR2 YSLEER. DNA for the CDR3: TGCGCCAGCAGCCAAGACTGGAGCGGGGGGGTAACCACAGATACGCAGTATTTT. Protein sequence: CASSQDWSGGVTTDTQYF.

In this sample, this clonotype turned up many times. This rearrangement joins TRBV29-1 to TRBJ2-5; TRBD2 agrees at 7 bases. CDR3 size: 14 residues. The V gene's germline CDR1 is SQVTM and CDR2 ANQGSEA. The ends lost 1 base at V and 1 base at J; junction bases unmatched: 3. CDR3 in DNA: TGCAGCGTTGAAGGGGGGGGGATCCAAGAGACCCAGTACTTC. Translated: CSVEGGGIQETQYF. The whole variable domain, remainder taken from reference TRBV29-1 and TRBJ2-5, is SAVISQKPSRDICQRGTSLTIQCQVDSQVTMMFWYRQQPGQSLTLIATANQGSEATYESGFVIDKFPISRPNLTFSTLTVSNMSPEDSSIYLCSVEGGGIQETQYFGPGTRLLVL.

The chain carries TRBV6-2 or TRBV6-3 and TRBJ2-1; D possibly corresponds to TRBD1 (5 bases). CDR1 and CDR2 from the germline V gene are MNHEY and SVGEGT. V shed 7 bases and J shed 2 bases, with 12 bases lying between them. The CDR3 extends over 14 amino acids. Here the CDR3 reads CASMVGLPYNEQFF. The CDR3 nucleotides are TGTGCCAGCATGGTGGGGCTCCCCTACAATGAGCAGTTCTTC.

On this clonotype itself: The junction does not match germline at one end; this may be a read error. The V and J genes are TRBV4-1 and TRBJ1-1; weak D call: TRBD1 (6 bases). The germline V gene has CDR1 MGHRA and CDR2 YSYEKL. This CDR3 is built from 12 residues. The DNA for the CDR3 is TGTGCCAGCAGCCAAGGACAGCTTGAAGCTTTCTTT. This gives the protein CASSQGQLEAFF.

The V and J genes are TRBV20-1 and TRBJ2-4; 8 bases map to TRBD2. Germline values: CDR1 DFQATT, CDR2 SNEGSKA (reference sequence). The ends lost 5 bases at V and 8 bases at J; junction bases unmatched: 2. The CDR3 covers 11 residues. CDR3 coding DNA: TGCAGTGCTGCCGGGAGGGACATTCAGTACTTC. It yields the protein CSAAGRDIQYF.

This clonotype was detected once. The rearrangement links TRBV24-1 to TRBJ1-2; D unresolved. Germline CDR1 KGHDR, CDR2 SFDVKD. This CDR3 contains 15 residues. Trimming removed 2 bases at V and 0 bases at J, with 9 bases between. CDR3 DNA sequence: TGTGCCACCAGTGATTCGGTCGCCCCTAACTATGGCTACACCTTC. Protein product: CATSDSVAPNYGYTF.

This clonotype was detected a few times. The V and J genes are TRBV6-5 and TRBJ2-3; D possibly corresponds to TRBD2 (6 bases). CDR1 is MNHEY and CDR2 is SVGAGI in the germline V gene. CDR3 length: 16 residues. V was shortened by 5 bases and J by 4 bases, with 19 bases between the two germline ends. CDR3: CASSLLTSLTPDTQYF. The DNA for the CDR3 is TGTGCCAGCAGTCTTCTGACTAGTTTAACTCCAGATACGCAGTATTTT.